This TCR beta chain derives from a study of cytomegalovirus exposure and HLA in healthy donors. Notes on the study in general: A missense DCLRE1C variant was associated with V- and J-gene trimming of TCR beta chains in a later analysis, and an independent cohort replicated the association. Earlier analysis found most TCR beta V segments productive about 90% or about 30% of the time.

Healthy bone marrow donors made up the cohort. At the time of sampling, donors were nominally healthy, though unrecorded immune exposures were likely. Vbeta (60) and Jbeta (13) primers were used in the PCR. Profiled with immunoSEQ multiplex PCR; TCRdb holds only in-frame clones, not every one. Of over 110,000 clones in the sample, over 60% were seen once. This CDR3 comprises 14 residues. Per the germline V gene, CDR1 is WSHSY and CDR2 is SAAADI. V was cut by 7 bases and J by 10 bases, with 23 bases left in between. On this clone: Its antigen is undetermined.

The chain links TRBV10-2 to TRBJ2-7; D is perhaps TRBD2 (5 bases). The receptor comes from a male donor in good health and CMV-seropositive. The sample taken for sequencing was PBMCs. CDR3 coding DNA: TGCGCCAGCATGCCCCCAACTAGGACCACGGAACAGTACTTC. Encoded protein: CASMPPTRTTEQYF.